Below are 7 T cell receptor beta chains sequenced from a single sample in a study of cytomegalovirus exposure and HLA in healthy donors. The PCR had 60 Vbeta and 13 Jbeta primers. Profiled with immunoSEQ multiplex PCR; TCRdb holds only in-frame clones, not every one. Of approximately 140,000 clones detected, about 61% appear once; the ten largest clones hold approximately 1.7%. The sequencing sample was made of PBMCs. These TCRs come from a male donor in good health and CMV-seronegative.

The V call is TRBV27, the J call TRBJ2-5; the match to TRBD1 covers 7 bases. With 5 bases clipped from V and 4 bases from J, the junction kept 13 bases outside the gene matches. The CDR3 extends over 16 amino acids. CDR1 and CDR2 (germline): MNHEY, SMNVEV (reference sequence). CDR3 residues: CASSPRSTGAAETQYF. The CDR3 nucleotides read TGTGCCAGCAGTCCCCGCTCAACAGGGGCCGCAGAGACCCAGTACTTC.

This chain connects TRBV7-3 to TRBJ2-1; TRBD1 is a possible D gene (5 bases). Between the trimmed V and J ends, which lost 5 bases and 1 base, there was a span of 12 bases. The CDR3 spans 15 residues. Germline V CDR1 and CDR2: SGHTA, FQGTGA. The CDR3 here is CASSPTAQSYNEQFF. CDR3 nucleotides: TGTGCCAGCAGCCCGACAGCCCAATCCTACAATGAGCAGTTCTTC.

The gene calls are TRBV10-3 and TRBJ2-2; 9 bases map to TRBD1. Unmatched junction bases numbered 9, after V lost 10 bases and J lost 6 bases. Germline V lookup: CDR1 ENHRY, CDR2 SYGVKD. The CDR3 contains 14 residues. Here the CDR3 reads CATNRDREAGELFF. The CDR3, as DNA: TGTGCCACCAACCGGGACAGGGAGGCCGGGGAGCTGTTTTTT.

In its sample, this clone was seen a few times. The chain employs TRBV7-2 and TRBJ2-7; D perhaps matches TRBD1 (6 bases). V was clipped by 3 bases and J by 3 bases, with 9 bases between them. The germline V gene encodes CDR1 SGHTA and CDR2 FQGNSA. This CDR3 is 13 amino acids long. CDR3 sequence: CASSLDSGYEQYF. CDR3 nucleotide sequence: TGTGCCAGCAGCTTGGACAGTGGCTACGAGCAGTACTTC.

This clone was observed a few times. The J gene is TRBJ2-5, the V gene TRBV7-9; TRBD2 matches 11 bases. J gave up 5 bases and V 5 bases, and 7 bases lay outside the gene matches. CDR1 is SEHNR and CDR2 is FQNEAQ in the germline V gene (reference sequence). The CDR3 has 15 amino acids. Written as DNA, the CDR3 is TGTGCCAGCAGCATCGGGACTAGCGGCTTGGAGACCCAGTACTTC. It translates to CASSIGTSGLETQYF.

This clone was detected only once. The chain has TRBV4-2 and TRBJ1-5, with D maybe TRBD1 (5 bases). The germline V gene encodes CDR1 LGHNA and CDR2 YNFKEQ. The CDR3 is made up of 15 amino acids. Trimming removed 4 bases from V and 1 base from J, with 11 bases in between. This chain's CDR3 is CASSPYQGSNQPQHF. CDR3 in DNA: TGTGCCAGCAGCCCTTACCAGGGAAGCAATCAGCCCCAGCATTTT.

The chain links TRBV5-8 to TRBJ1-1; 7 nucleotides align to TRBD1. The CDR3 covers 17 residues. CDR1 and CDR2 from the germline V gene are SGHTS and YDEGEE. The V and J ends lost 1 base and 4 bases, in that order; junction bases with no gene match: 13. This CDR3 reads CASSLRTGSHLGTEAFF. DNA of the CDR3: TGTGCCAGCAGCTTGCGGACAGGAAGTCACCTGGGCACTGAAGCTTTCTTT.